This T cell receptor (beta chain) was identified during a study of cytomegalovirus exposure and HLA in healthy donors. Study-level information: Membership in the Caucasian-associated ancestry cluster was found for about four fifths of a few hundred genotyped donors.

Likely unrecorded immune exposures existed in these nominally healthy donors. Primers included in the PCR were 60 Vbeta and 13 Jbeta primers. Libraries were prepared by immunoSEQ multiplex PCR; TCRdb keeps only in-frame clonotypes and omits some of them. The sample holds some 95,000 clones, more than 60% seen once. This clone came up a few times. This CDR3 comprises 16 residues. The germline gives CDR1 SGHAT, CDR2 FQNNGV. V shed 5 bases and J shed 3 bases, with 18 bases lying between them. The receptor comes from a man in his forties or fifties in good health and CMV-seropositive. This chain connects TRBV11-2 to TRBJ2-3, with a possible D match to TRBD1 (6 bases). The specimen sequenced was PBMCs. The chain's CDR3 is CASSQEAGERTDTQYF. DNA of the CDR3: TGTGCCAGCAGCCAGGAGGCAGGGGAACGGACAGATACGCAGTATTTT.